The T cell receptor beta chain under discussion was sequenced for a study of blood T cells in healthy people across ages. Study background: Through template switching, about one barcoded beta molecule was captured per two T cells, as measured in model experiments. Study findings and constraints: Expanded clonotype shifts may have been confounded, as the donors had an unknown CMV status. Roughly linearly, TCR beta diversity per million T cells fell as age increased.

The authors ran a second PCR of about 7 to 11 cycles using a sample-barcoded 5' primer and a J-beta primer mix. TCRdb re-analysed the 5' RACE reads in MiXCR, keeping a single row per CDR3 protein. This sample carries hundreds of thousands of distinct CDR3 sequences, about 49% of them seen once, and the ten largest clones take under 60%. This CDR3 spans 13 amino acids. Germline CDR1 and CDR2: SGHRS and YFSETQ. The V end was cut by 5 bases, the J end by 6 bases, with 14 bases between. Comment on this clonotype: The antigen remains unidentified.

The amount of total RNA extracted per sample was at least 5.5 micrograms. This chain connects TRBV5-1 to TRBJ1-2, with D hard to call. The TCR comes from a man in his fifties or sixties in good health. The sequenced sample was blood. CDR3 protein: CASRQKTGDGYTF. Here the CDR3 DNA reads TGCGCCAGCAGACAGAAGACCGGGGATGGCTACACCTTC.